A single sample gave rise to the 9 T cell receptor beta chains below, sequenced in a study of blood T cell repertoires in COVID-19. Profiled with immunoSEQ multiplex PCR; TCRdb holds only in-frame clones, not every one. Of approximately 190,000 clones listed, 86% are singletons. What was sequenced was PBMCs or T cells enriched from blood (not recorded which). The origin of the receptors is a woman aged 40 to 50 in a cohort exposed to, infected with or recovered from COVID-19 (not recorded which).

The chain is built from TRBV5-1 and TRBJ1-2, with TRBD1 matching 7 bases. Per germline, CDR1 SGHRS and CDR2 YFSETQ. V lost 3 bases, J lost 8 bases, and 4 bases stayed unmatched. The CDR3 spans 12 residues. DNA for the CDR3: TGCGCCAGCAGCTACGGACAGGAAGGCTACACCTTC. It is translated as CASSYGQEGYTF.

The genes are TRBV27 and TRBJ2-1; 11 positions agree with TRBD1. Losses at the gene ends were 5 bases for V and 6 bases for J; bases not matched to a gene: 6. This CDR3 region has 15 residues. The germline CDR1 and CDR2 sequences are MNHEY and SMNVEV (reference sequence). The CDR3 loop is CASSPAGTGGNEQFF. In nucleotides, the CDR3 is TGTGCCAGCAGTCCAGCCGGGACAGGGGGCAATGAGCAGTTCTTC.

The chain carries TRBV5-1 and TRBJ2-5, with 9 bases identical to TRBD1. The CDR3 is made up of 14 amino acids. Germline assignment: CDR1 SGHRS and CDR2 YFSETQ. J was trimmed by 3 bases and V by 6 bases; bases with no gene match: 6. The CDR3 DNA is TGCGCCAGCAAGTTGTGGACAGGGGAAGAGACCCAGTACTTC. The encoded protein is CASKLWTGEETQYF.

This clone was observed a few times. The rearrangement uses TRBV7-2 and TRBJ2-7, with TRBD1 identical over 7 bases. Trimming cost V 4 bases and J 3 bases; bases outside gene matches: 6. The CDR3 totals 14 residues. CDR1 is SGHTA, CDR2 FQGNSA, per germline. This CDR3 is CASSSRGSYYEQYF. The CDR3 DNA follows: TGTGCCAGCAGCTCCAGGGGGTCCTACTACGAGCAGTACTTC.

The V and J genes are TRBV4-3 and TRBJ2-2; TRBD2 matches 7 bases. J gave up 7 bases and V 2 bases, and 1 base lay outside the gene matches. The germline gives CDR1 LGHNA, CDR2 YSLEER. CDR3 length: 13 residues. CDR3 sequence reads: CASSQWEGGELFF. The CDR3 DNA follows: TGCGCCAGCAGCCAATGGGAGGGCGGGGAGCTGTTTTTT.

V and J are TRBV7-2 and TRBJ2-7; the D gene is possibly TRBD1 (7 bases). The CDR3 covers 16 residues. V was clipped by 5 bases and J by 0 bases, with 17 bases between them. Germline CDR1 and CDR2: SGHTA and FQGNSA. The CDR3 nucleotides read TGTGCCAGCAGCATAAGACAGGGAGGAAGCTCCTACGAGCAGTACTTC. Protein sequence: CASSIRQGGSSYEQYF.

The gene calls are TRBV6-1 and TRBJ1-2, with D maybe TRBD1 (5 bases). Germline values: CDR1 MNHNS, CDR2 SASEGT. The CDR3 contains 15 residues. The ends were cut back, 0 bases at V and 5 bases at J, with 13 bases in the middle. As DNA, the CDR3 is TGTGCCAGCAGTGAAGCAGGCAGGGTTGAGTATGGCTACACCTTC. This gives the protein CASSEAGRVEYGYTF.

The chain links TRBV7-9 to TRBJ2-7, with D tentatively TRBD1 (6 bases). Per germline, CDR1 SEHNR and CDR2 FQNEAQ (reference sequence). The CDR3 covers 16 residues. V was trimmed by 1 base and J by 2 bases, leaving 15 bases between them. CDR3 sequence reads: CASSLVATGLTYEQYF. The CDR3 nucleotides read TGTGCCAGCAGCTTAGTCGCCACAGGGCTAACCTACGAGCAGTACTTC.

This chain uses TRBV6-5 with TRBJ2-1; no clear D gene. The germline gives CDR1 MNHEY, CDR2 SVGAGI. V shed 0 bases and J shed 9 bases, with 15 bases lying between them. The CDR3 consists of 15 residues. CDR3 region: CASSYSFVGFGEQFF. The CDR3 nucleotides are TGTGCCAGCAGTTACTCTTTTGTTGGCTTTGGTGAGCAGTTCTTC.